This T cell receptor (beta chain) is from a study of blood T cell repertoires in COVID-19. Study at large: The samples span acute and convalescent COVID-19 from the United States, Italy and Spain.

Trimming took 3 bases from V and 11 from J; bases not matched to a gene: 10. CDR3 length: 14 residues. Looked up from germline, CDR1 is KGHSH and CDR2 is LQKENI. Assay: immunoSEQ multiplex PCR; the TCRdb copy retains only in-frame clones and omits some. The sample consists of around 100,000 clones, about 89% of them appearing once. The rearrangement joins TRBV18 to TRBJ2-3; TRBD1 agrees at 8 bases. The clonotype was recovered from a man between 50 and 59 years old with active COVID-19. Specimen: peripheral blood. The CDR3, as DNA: TGTGCCAGCTCACCCGGACAGGGTGGTCGTGGGCAGTATTTT. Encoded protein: CASSPGQGGRGQYF.